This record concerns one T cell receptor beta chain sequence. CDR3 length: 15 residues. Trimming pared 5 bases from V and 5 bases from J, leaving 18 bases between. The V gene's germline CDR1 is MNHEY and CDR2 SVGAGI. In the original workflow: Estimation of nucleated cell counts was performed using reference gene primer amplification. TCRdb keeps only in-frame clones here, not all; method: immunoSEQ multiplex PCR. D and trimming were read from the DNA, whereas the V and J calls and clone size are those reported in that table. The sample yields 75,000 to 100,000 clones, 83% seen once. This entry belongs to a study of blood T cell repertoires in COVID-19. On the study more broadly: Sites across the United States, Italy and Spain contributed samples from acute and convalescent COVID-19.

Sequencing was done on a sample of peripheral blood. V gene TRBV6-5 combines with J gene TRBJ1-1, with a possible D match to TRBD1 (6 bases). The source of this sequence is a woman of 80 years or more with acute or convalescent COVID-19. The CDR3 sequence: CASSTGIIGGTEAFF. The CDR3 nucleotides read TGTGCCAGCAGTACAGGGATCATCGGGGGGACTGAAGCTTTCTTT.